Below, one T cell receptor (beta chain) is given with its context. Its antigen remains unidentified. The study ran its PCR with 60 Vbeta and 13 Jbeta primers. Profiled with immunoSEQ multiplex PCR; TCRdb holds only in-frame clones, not every one. The sample records around 150,000 clones, 80% to 90% being singletons. This specimen comes from a study of cytomegalovirus exposure and HLA in healthy donors. Study results and caveats: Later, an analysis showed that TCR beta chains associated with HLA were more clonally expanded than others that were equally common. Among the CMV-associated chains, three were confirmed in vitro as specific for CMV antigens.

The source material was PBMCs. The sequence was obtained from a woman between 25 and 40 years old in good health and CMV-seronegative.

The CDR3 protein is CASSYRGRLGELFF. The CDR3, as DNA: TGTGCCAGCAGTTACAGGGGGCGCCTCGGGGAGCTGTTTTTT. The J gene is TRBJ2-2, the V gene TRBV6-5; 7 bases agree with TRBD1. The CDR3 sequence is 14 residues long. Germline-derived CDR1 and CDR2 are MNHEY and SVGAGI. The trim removed 2 bases at V and 7 bases at J, leaving 4 bases unmatched.